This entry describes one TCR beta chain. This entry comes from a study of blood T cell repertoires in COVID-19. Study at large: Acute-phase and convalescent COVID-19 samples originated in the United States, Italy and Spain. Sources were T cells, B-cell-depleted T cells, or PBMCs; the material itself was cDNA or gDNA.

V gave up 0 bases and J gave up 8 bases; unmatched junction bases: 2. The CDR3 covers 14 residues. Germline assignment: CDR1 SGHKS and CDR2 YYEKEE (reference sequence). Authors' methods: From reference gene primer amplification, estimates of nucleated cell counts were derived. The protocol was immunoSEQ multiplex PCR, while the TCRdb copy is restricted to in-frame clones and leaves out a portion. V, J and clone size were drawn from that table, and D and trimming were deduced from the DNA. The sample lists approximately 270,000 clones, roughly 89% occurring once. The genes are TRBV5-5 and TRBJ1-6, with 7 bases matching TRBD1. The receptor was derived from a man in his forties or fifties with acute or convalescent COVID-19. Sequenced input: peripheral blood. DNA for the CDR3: TGTGCCAGCAGCTTGGTAGGGGGCGATTCACCCCTCCACTTT. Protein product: CASSLVGGDSPLHF.